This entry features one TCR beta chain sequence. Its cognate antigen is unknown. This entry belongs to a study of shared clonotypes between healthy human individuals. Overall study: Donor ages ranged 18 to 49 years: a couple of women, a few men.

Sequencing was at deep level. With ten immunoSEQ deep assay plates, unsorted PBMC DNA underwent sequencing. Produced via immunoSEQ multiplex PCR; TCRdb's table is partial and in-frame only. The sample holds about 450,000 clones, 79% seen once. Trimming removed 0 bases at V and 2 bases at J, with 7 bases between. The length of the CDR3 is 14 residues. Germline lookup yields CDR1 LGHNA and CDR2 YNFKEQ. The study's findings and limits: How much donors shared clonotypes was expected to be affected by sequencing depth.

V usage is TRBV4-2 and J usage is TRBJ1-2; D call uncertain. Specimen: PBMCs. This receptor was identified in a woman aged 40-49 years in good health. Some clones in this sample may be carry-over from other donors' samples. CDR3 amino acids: CASSQDKSNYGYTF. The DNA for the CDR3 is TGTGCCAGCAGCCAAGATAAGAGCAACTATGGCTACACCTTC.